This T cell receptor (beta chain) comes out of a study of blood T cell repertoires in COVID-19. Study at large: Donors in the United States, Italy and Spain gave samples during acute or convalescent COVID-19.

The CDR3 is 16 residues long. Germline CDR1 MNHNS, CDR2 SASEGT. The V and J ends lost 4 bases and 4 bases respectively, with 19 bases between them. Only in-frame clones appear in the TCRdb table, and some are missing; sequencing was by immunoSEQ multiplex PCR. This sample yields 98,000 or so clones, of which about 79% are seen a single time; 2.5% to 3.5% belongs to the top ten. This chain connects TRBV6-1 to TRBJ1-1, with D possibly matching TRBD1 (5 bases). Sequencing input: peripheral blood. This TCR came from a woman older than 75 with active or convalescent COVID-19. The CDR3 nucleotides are TGTGCCAGCAGTGGCGGTAGGTCAGGGATGGGCACTGAAGCTTTCTTT. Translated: CASSGGRSGMGTEAFF.